This TCR beta chain derives from a study of tumor-infiltrating lymphocytes in primary liver carcinoma. Study-wide background: Staging of the tumors gave T1-T3 N0M0, with widths of 4.2 to 10 cm.

TCR beta cDNA was made from roughly 450 ng total RNA with a constant-region primer. Generation of the TCR beta libraries relied on three nested multiplex PCR rounds using slightly modified ARM-PCR. With TRBV1-TRBV30 forward primers and a C-beta reverse primer, the first two PCR rounds were run for approximately 9 cycles each. Each CDR3 protein is one row after TCRdb ran MiXCR on the multiplex PCR reads. In the table there are approximately 73,000 distinct CDR3 sequences, 71% of which are singletons. General study results and limits: Against blood, tumors held a significantly higher top-250-clone fraction (p = 0.039). In tumor-adjacent and tumor-blood pairs, overlap was lower than in tumor region pairs.

The CDR3 spans 15 residues. Per the germline V gene, CDR1 is KGHSH and CDR2 is LQKENI. Co-extracting RNA and DNA was done with about 20-34 mg of unsorted bulk tissue as input. Only a few counts were recorded for this clonotype. What it binds is unknown. Relative to the germline gene, one junction end is altered; a read error may explain this. The receptor comes from a woman aged 60-75 years with primary liver carcinoma and hepatitis B virus infection. Sequencing used liver tumor tissue from sampling region 4. Subset given: tumor region T4, right-lateral pole. V gene TRBV18 combines with J gene TRBJ2-7, with 10 bases fitting TRBD1. The CDR3 sequence is CASSPRQGAVNEQYF. CDR3 bases: TGTGCCAGTTCACCAAGACAGGGGGCGGTGAACGAGCAGTACTTC.